In this sample, the clone carrying this TCR beta chain turned up many times. Its antigen remains unidentified. 60 Vbeta and 13 Jbeta primers were used in PCR. Profiled with immunoSEQ multiplex PCR; TCRdb holds only in-frame clones, not every one. Among 95,000 to 100,000 clones, roughly 79% were seen once, and the ten largest hold less than 2%. The sample belongs to a study of cytomegalovirus exposure and HLA in healthy donors. Study results and caveats: There were reportedly fewer N-insertions in an Asian-associated ancestry cluster than the approximately 670-donor mean, in a later analysis. It emerged from a later analysis that several of the most significant clusters appeared to be linked to common viral pathogens. Using the classifier, cytomegalovirus status was reportedly diagnosed with high specificity and sensitivity.

Donors were ostensibly healthy at sampling, although undocumented immune exposures were probable. This sequence originates from a woman in her thirties or forties in good health and CMV-seronegative. Sequencing was carried out using PBMCs.

The CDR3 nucleotides read TGTGCCAGCAGTCTCCAGGAAAATCAGCCCCAGCATTTT. It yields the protein CASSLQENQPQHF. The chain carries TRBV6-5 and TRBJ1-5; the D is unclear. This CDR3 spans 13 amino acids. Trimming removed 5 bases at V and 4 bases at J, with 9 bases between. The germline gives CDR1 MNHEY, CDR2 SVGAGI.